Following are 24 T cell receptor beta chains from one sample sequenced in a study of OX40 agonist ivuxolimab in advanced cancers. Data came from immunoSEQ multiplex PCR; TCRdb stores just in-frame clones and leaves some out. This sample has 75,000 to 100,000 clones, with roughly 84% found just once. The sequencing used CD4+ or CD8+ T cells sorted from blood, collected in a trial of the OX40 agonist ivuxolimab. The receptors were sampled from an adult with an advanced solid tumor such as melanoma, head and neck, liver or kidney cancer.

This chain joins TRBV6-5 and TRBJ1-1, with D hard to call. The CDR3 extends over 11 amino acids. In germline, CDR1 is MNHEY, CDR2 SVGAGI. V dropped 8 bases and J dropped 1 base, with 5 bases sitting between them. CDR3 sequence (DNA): TGTGCCAGCCAGACGAACACTGAAGCTTTCTTT. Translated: CASQTNTEAFF.

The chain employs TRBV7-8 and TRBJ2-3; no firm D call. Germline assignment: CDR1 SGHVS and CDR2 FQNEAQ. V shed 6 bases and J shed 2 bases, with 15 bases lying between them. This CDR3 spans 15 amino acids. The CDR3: CASSHGRTYTDTQYF. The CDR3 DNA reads TGTGCCAGCAGTCACGGGCGGACCTACACAGATACGCAGTATTTT.

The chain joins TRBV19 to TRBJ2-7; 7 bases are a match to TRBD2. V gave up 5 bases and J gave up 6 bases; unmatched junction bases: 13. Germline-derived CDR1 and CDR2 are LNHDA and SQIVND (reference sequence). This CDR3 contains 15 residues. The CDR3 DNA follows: TGTGCCAGTAGTTCAGGGAGGACGGGAGGACTCGAGCAGTACTTC. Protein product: CASSSGRTGGLEQYF.

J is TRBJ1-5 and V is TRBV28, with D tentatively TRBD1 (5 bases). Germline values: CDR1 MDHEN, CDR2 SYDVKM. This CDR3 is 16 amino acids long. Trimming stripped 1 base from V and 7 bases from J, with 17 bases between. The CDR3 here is CASSLFRGTIGQPQHF. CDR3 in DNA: TGTGCCAGCAGTTTATTCCGGGGCACGATTGGACAGCCCCAGCATTTT. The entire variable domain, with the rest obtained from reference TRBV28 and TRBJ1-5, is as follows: DVKVTQSSRYLVKRTGEKVFLECVQDMDHENMFWYRQDPGLGLRLIYFSYDVKMKEKGDIPEGYSVSREKKERFSLILESASTNQTSMYLCASSLFRGTIGQPQHFGDGTRLSIL.

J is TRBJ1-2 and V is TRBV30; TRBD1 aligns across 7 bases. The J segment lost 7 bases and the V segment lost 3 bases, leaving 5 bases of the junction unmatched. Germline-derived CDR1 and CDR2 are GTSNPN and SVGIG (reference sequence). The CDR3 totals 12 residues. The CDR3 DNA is TGTGCCTGGAGCAAGGGGGCGAGTGGCTACACCTTC. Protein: CAWSKGASGYTF.

The CDR3 DNA is TGTGCCAGTAAAGGCCTAGGCTCCTACAATGAGCAGTTCTTC. Residues: CASKGLGSYNEQFF. The chain recombines TRBV6-5 with TRBJ2-1; no clear D gene. The CDR3 runs to 14 residues. The V gene lost 9 bases and the J gene lost 0 bases, with 12 bases spanning the gap. Germline values: CDR1 MNHEY, CDR2 SVGAGI.

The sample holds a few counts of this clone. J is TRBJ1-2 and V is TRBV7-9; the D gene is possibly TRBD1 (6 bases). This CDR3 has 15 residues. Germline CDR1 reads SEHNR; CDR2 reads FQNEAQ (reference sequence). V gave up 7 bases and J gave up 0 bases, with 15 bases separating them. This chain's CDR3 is CASNPPGASNYGYTF. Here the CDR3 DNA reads TGTGCCAGCAACCCACCAGGGGCCTCTAACTATGGCTACACCTTC.

The CDR3 DNA is TGTGCCAGCAGTTTTTCGTCCAGGGCTCTTCACGATGGCTACACCTTC. Translated: CASSFSSRALHDGYTF. V usage is TRBV28 and J usage is TRBJ1-2; weak D call: TRBD1 (5 bases). Germline V gene data show CDR1 as MDHEN and CDR2 as SYDVKM. V dropped 3 bases and J dropped 6 bases, with 20 bases sitting between them. The length of the CDR3 is 16 residues.

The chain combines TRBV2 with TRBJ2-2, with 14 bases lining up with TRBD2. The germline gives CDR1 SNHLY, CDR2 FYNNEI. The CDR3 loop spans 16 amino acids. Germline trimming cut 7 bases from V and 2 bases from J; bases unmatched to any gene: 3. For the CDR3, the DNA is TGTGCCAGCATAGGACTAGCGGGGGGTAACACCGGGGAGCTGTTTTTT. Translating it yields CASIGLAGGNTGELFF.

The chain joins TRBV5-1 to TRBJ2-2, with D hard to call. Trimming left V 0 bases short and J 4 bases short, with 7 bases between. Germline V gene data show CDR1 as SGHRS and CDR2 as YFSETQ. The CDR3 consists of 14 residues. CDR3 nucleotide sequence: TGCGCCAGCAGCTTGGAGTTGGGCACCGGGGAGCTGTTTTTT. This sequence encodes CASSLELGTGELFF.

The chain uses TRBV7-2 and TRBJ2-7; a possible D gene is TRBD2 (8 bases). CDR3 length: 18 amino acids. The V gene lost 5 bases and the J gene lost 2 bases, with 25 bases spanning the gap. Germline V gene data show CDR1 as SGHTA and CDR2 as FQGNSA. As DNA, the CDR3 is TGTGCCAGCAGCCAGGGGGACCATACTAGCGGACTCACCTACGAGCAGTACTTC. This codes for CASSQGDHTSGLTYEQYF.

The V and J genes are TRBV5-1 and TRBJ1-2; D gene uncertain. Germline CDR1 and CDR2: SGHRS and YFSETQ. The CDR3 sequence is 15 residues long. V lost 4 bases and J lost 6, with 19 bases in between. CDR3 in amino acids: CASSIGRGAGDGYTF. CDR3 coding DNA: TGCGCCAGCAGCATCGGACGGGGAGCCGGGGATGGCTACACCTTC.

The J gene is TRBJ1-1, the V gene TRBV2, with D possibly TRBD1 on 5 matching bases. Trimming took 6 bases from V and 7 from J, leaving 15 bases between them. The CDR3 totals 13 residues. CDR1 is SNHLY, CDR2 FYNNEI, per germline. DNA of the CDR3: TGTGCCAGCAGAGCAACAGGTAGGGGTGAAGCTTTCTTT. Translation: CASRATGRGEAFF.

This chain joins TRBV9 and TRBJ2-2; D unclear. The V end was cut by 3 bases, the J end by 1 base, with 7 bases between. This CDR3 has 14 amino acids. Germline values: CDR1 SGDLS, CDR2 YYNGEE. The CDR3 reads CASSGHGNTGELFF. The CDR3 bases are TGTGCCAGCAGCGGCCATGGGAACACCGGGGAGCTGTTTTTT.

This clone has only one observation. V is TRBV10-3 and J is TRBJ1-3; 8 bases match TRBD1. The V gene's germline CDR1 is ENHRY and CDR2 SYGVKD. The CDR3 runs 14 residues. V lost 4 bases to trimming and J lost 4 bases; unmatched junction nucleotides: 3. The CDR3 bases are TGTGCCATCAGTGTCCGGGACAGGGGAAACACCATATATTTT. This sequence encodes CAISVRDRGNTIYF.

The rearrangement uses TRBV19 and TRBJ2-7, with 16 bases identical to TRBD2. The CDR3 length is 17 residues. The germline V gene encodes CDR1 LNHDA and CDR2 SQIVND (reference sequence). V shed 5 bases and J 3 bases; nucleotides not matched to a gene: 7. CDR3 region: CASSSQGLAGGDYEQYF. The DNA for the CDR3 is TGTGCCAGTAGTTCTCAGGGACTAGCGGGAGGGGACTACGAGCAGTACTTC. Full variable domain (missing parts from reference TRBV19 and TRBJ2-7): DGGITQSPKYLFRKEGQNVTLSCEQNLNHDAMYWYRQDPGQGLRLIYYSQIVNDFQKGDIAEGYSVSREKKESFPLTVTSAQKNPTAFYLCASSSQGLAGGDYEQYFGPGTRLTVT.

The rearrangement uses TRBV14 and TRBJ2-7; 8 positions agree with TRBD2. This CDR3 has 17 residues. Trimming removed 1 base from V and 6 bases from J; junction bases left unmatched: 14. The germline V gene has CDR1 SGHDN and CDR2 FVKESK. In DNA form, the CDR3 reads TGTGCCAGCAGCCAAGGGACAGCTCGAGGTAGCGGGACCGAGCAGTACGTC. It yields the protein CASSQGTARGSGTEQYV.

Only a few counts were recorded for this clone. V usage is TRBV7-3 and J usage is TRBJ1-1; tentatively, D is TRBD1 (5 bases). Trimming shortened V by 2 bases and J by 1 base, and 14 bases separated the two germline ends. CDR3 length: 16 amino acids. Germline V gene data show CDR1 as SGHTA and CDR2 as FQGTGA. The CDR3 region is CASSLGWGTQNTEAFF. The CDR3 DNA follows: TGTGCCAGCAGCTTAGGCTGGGGGACGCAGAACACTGAAGCTTTCTTT.

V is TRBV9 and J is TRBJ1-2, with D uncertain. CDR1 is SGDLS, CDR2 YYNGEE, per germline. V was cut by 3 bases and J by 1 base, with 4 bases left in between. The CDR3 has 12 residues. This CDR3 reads CASSAINYGYTF. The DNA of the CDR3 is TGTGCCAGCAGCGCAATTAACTATGGCTACACCTTC.

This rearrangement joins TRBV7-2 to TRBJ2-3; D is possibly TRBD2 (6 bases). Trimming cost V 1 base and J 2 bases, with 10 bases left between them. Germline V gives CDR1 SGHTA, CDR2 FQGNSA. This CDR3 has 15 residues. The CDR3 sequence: CASSLDGRLTDTQYF. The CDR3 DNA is TGTGCCAGCAGCTTAGACGGGAGACTCACAGATACGCAGTATTTT.

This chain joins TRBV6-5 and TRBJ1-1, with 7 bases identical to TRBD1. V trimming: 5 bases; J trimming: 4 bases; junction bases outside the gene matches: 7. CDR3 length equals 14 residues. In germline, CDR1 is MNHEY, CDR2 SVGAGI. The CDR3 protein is CASSEDRVGTEAFF. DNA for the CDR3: TGTGCCAGCAGTGAAGACAGGGTTGGCACTGAAGCTTTCTTT.

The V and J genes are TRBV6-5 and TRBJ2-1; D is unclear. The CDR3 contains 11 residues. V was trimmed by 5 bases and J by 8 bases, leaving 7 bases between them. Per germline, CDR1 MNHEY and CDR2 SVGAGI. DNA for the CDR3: TGTGCCAGCAGTCTGCTCGATGAGCAGTTCTTC. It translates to CASSLLDEQFF.

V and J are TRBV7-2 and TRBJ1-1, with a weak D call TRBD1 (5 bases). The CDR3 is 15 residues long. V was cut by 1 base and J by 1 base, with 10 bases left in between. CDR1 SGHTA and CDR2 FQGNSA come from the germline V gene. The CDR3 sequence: CASSLGGARNTEAFF. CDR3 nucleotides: TGTGCCAGCAGCTTAGGTGGGGCGCGGAACACTGAAGCTTTCTTT. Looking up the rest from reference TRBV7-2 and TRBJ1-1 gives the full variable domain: GAGVSQSPSNKVTEKGKDVELRCDPISGHTALYWYRQSLGQGLEFLIYFQGNSAPDKSGLPSDRFSAERTGGSVSTLTIQRTQQEDSAVYLCASSLGGARNTEAFFGQGTRLTVV.

The CDR3, as DNA: TGTGCCAGCAGTTTATCCCTGGTTAGAGCGGGAGGGTCCTACAATGAGCAGTTCTTC. Its translation is CASSLSLVRAGGSYNEQFF. V is TRBV27 and J is TRBJ2-1, with TRBD2 identical over 10 bases. CDR1 is MNHEY, CDR2 SMNVEV, per germline (reference sequence). This CDR3 has 19 residues. The junction had 9 bases not matched to a gene; V was cut back by 0 bases and J by 1 base.